This is a list of T cell receptor beta chains from one sample in a study of OX40 agonist ivuxolimab in advanced cancers. Libraries were prepared by immunoSEQ multiplex PCR; TCRdb keeps only in-frame clonotypes and omits some of them. The sample has 8,500 to 11,000 clones, about three quarters seen once; the top ten hold about 32%. The sample was CD4+ or CD8+ T cells sorted from blood, taken in a trial of the OX40 agonist ivuxolimab. All receptors derive from an adult with an advanced solid tumor such as melanoma, head and neck, liver or kidney cancer. CDR3s leave out the opening cysteine and the closing phenylalanine or tryptophan. Clone size is stated in some rows and not others, as once, few, many or a class when expanded.

cdr3_length v_call clone_size cdr3_aa
12 TRBV25-1 few ASSVRGGEETQY
13 TRBV6-1 - ASSEGAGQAYEQY
14 TRBV9 - ASTPRGTDIYNEQF
10 TRBV2 - ASSRDSGELF
14 TRBV6-1 - ASSEAPGRGYEKLF
15 TRBV4-2 - ASSQEVAAGSTDTQY
15 TRBV28 - ASGSASSSSGANVLT
12 TRBV6-5 - ASSYTGSSDEQY
10 TRBV30 - AWSAVGTEAF
13 TRBV6-5 - ASSSRPDRHYGYT
12 TRBV30 once AWSGDRYLNEQF
10 TRBV2 once ASSALSHEQF
15 TRBV21-1 once ASSKRPVDRQSYGYT
11 TRBV5-6 - ASSLLESNEQF
13 TRBV5-1 - ASSLGQGANDEQY
13 TRBV27 - ASSLWGLGSYEQY
13 TRBV28 - ASSFLKGGSDEQF
11 TRBV5-6 - ASSLGENTEAF
15 TRBV28 - ASSSSPAGGSYNEQF
12 TRBV7-6 few ASSSGVGNTEAF
17 TRBV7-9 - ASSPESEQGTTSYNEQF
10 TRBV5-6 - ASSFGRAMQY
12 TRBV9 - ASSVDGADGEQF
10 TRBV7-9 hyperexpanded ASSWGRQGPF
10 TRBV6-5 - ASSYGHNTQY
12 TRBV6-5 - ASRYGQGGDEQY
12 TRBV6-1 - ASSEAAHSDEQY
13 TRBV5-6 - ASSLVRTIGTEAF
12 TRBV15 - ATSTNRGVNPLH
12 TRBV5-6 - ASSLPTQSYEQY
12 TRBV5-4 - ASSFGQGRDTQY
12 TRBV11-2 - ASSLDPGNTEAF
11 TRBV7-9 - ASSLMGDDEQF
11 TRBV6-5 - ASSYSGGTEQY
13 TRBV28 - ASSPLVRGHTEAF
12 TRBV6-4 - ASSSGRDTGELF
16 TRBV21-1 - ASSKGRRCGLRTDTQY
14 TRBV27 once ASSPLPGGGNQPQH
13 TRBV28 - ASRPVDAGTDGYT
12 TRBV2 - ASRGTSGRGEQY
13 TRBV6-6 - ASSPRDFSYNEQF
11 TRBV29-1 - SVEGIGNTEAF
12 TRBV5-1 - ASSSRTNTGELF
9 TRBV27 - ASSFGGGQY
13 TRBV27 once ASKDFDGNTGELF
14 TRBV7-6 - ASSSPGTGVSYEQY